This T cell receptor (beta chain) was identified during a study of CD8 T cells in ankylosing spondylitis. Study-wide findings and caveats: Typical of ankylosing spondylitis blood, it appeared, was a TCR beta motif of roughly eight highly homologous variants. Prior work had noted some motif variants in reactive arthritis blood and synovial fluid. Significant enrichment of disease-linked clones was reported in matched ankylosing spondylitis synovial fluid.

This clonotype was recorded a few times. Its target is unknown. The authors made TCR beta libraries by quantitative 5'-RACE with molecular barcodes. TCRdb reanalysed the 5' RACE reads using MiXCR and keeps one entry per CDR3 protein. The table lists 650,000 to 800,000 distinct CDR3 sequences, under 20% of them singletons, with 15% to 20% in the top ten. The CDR3 runs 15 residues. Germline CDR1 and CDR2: SGHTS and YDEGEE. Germline trimming cut 4 bases from V and 3 bases from J; bases unmatched to any gene: 6. The chain employs TRBV5-8 and TRBJ2-7; 11 nucleotides align to TRBD2. The receptor was isolated from a male donor with ankylosing spondylitis. Sequencing was carried out using blood, either unsorted or a sorted T cell fraction (not recorded which). The CDR3 region has the DNA TGTGCCAGCAGCGGAATAGCGGGGGGGTTCTACGAGCAGTACTTC. It is translated as CASSGIAGGFYEQYF.